Shown below are 30 T cell receptor beta chains from a single sample sequenced in a study of cytomegalovirus exposure and HLA in healthy donors. Vbeta (60) and Jbeta (13) primers were used in the PCR. Data came from immunoSEQ multiplex PCR; TCRdb stores just in-frame clones and leaves some out. The data show about 170,000 clones, less than 85% seen once. Input material: PBMCs. The source of these receptors is a male donor in good health and CMV-seronegative.

This chain connects TRBV5-1 to TRBJ2-2, with 10 bases matching TRBD1. V lost 5 bases and J lost 5; bases outside the gene matches: 12. Germline V CDR1 and CDR2: SGHRS, YFSETQ. The CDR3 runs 17 residues. In DNA form, the CDR3 reads TGCGCCAGCAGTTACTATCCGGGACAGGGGAGAACCGGGGAGCTGTTTTTT. This sequence encodes CASSYYPGQGRTGELFF.

The chain recombines TRBV11-2 with TRBJ2-3, with no clear D. Trimming took off 5 bases at V and 1 base at J, with 16 bases between the two ends. Germline V CDR1 and CDR2: SGHAT, FQNNGV. CDR3 length: 16 amino acids. CDR3 residues: CASSLLASPRTDTQYF. DNA of the CDR3: TGTGCCAGCAGCCTGCTGGCTTCACCCCGCACAGATACGCAGTATTTT.

Regarding this clone: Other nucleotide sequences in the sample specify the same CDR3. The chain employs TRBV11-2 and TRBJ1-2; TRBD1 is a possible D gene (6 bases). Germline-derived CDR1 and CDR2 are SGHAT and FQNNGV. CDR3 length: 15 amino acids. Deletions cut 0 bases from V and 0 bases from J, with 8 bases between. The chain's CDR3 is CASSLEGAANYGYTF. In DNA, the CDR3 is TGTGCCAGCAGCTTAGAGGGGGCCGCTAACTATGGCTACACCTTC.

The rearrangement uses TRBV7-3 and TRBJ2-6; 7 nucleotides align to TRBD1. The CDR3 extends over 18 amino acids. Germline CDR1 is SGHTA and CDR2 is FQGTGA. Trimming at V came to 3 bases and at J to 0 bases, leaving 8 bases not matched to a gene. The CDR3 DNA is TGTGCCAGCAGCTTCCGGGGACAGTTAAGCTCTGGGGCCAACGTCCTGACTTTC. Residues: CASSFRGQLSSGANVLTF. The variable domain in full, completed from reference TRBV7-3 and TRBJ2-6, reads GAGVSQTPSNKVTEKGKYVELRCDPISGHTALYWYRQSLGQGPEFLIYFQGTGAADDSGLPNDRFFAVRPEGSVSTLKIQRTERGDSAVYLCASSFRGQLSSGANVLTFGAGSRLTVL.

In its sample, this clone was seen a few times. For the CDR3, the DNA is TGTGCCAGCAGCTCTCCGGGACTAGCGGTCAATGAGCAGTTCTTC. It encodes CASSSPGLAVNEQFF. V and J are TRBV5-8 and TRBJ2-1; 11 nucleotides match TRBD2. CDR3 size: 15 residues. Germline assignment: CDR1 SGHTS and CDR2 YDEGEE. Trimming took 3 bases from V and 6 from J; bases not matched to a gene: 5.

As regards this clone: Germline and junction disagree at one end, which may indicate a read error. V usage is TRBV9 and J usage is TRBJ2-7; D possibly corresponds to TRBD2 (7 bases). The CDR3 covers 15 residues. CDR1 is SGDLS, CDR2 YYNGEE, per germline. CDR3 residues: CASSEGGAFSHEQYF. In DNA, the CDR3 is TGTGCCAGCTCGGAAGGGGGGGCCTTCTCCCACGAGCAGTACTTC.

CDR3 bases: TGCGCCAGCAGCCCCGGACAGGCTAACTATGGCTACACCTTC. Protein product: CASSPGQANYGYTF. The chain recombines TRBV10-1 with TRBJ1-2; 7 bases align to TRBD1. CDR3 size: 14 residues. The germline V gene has CDR1 WNHNN and CDR2 SYGVQD (reference sequence). With V trimmed by 6 bases and J by 0 bases, 4 bases remained unmatched.

This clone was detected only a few times. V gene TRBV6-5 combines with J gene TRBJ2-7; possible D gene TRBD1, 6 bases. CDR3 length: 14 residues. Germline lookup yields CDR1 MNHEY and CDR2 SVGAGI. Trimming removed 6 bases from V and 4 bases from J, with 16 bases in between. CDR3 in DNA: TGTGCCAGCAGCTGGGGGACCGGGACATACGAGCAGTACTTC. This codes for CASSWGTGTYEQYF.

The genes are TRBV28 and TRBJ1-2; D not resolved. Per the germline V gene, CDR1 is MDHEN and CDR2 is SYDVKM. Between the trimmed V and J ends, which lost 5 bases and 1 base, there was a span of 17 bases. The length of the CDR3 is 16 residues. The CDR3 nucleotides are TGTGCCAGCAGTGGAGCCGGGGTGTCGGTTAACTATGGCTACACCTTC. Its protein is CASSGAGVSVNYGYTF.

V and J are TRBV30 and TRBJ1-1, with TRBD1 as a possible D gene (6 bases). V was shortened by 4 bases and J by 1 base, with 13 bases between the two germline ends. CDR1 and CDR2 (germline): GTSNPN, SVGIG (reference sequence). This CDR3 comprises 14 residues. CDR3 residues: CAWTLGTPNTEAFF. CDR3 nucleotides: TGTGCCTGGACCCTGGGGACACCGAACACTGAAGCTTTCTTT.

This clone occurred a few times. The chain has TRBV7-3 and TRBJ2-1; 7 bases line up with TRBD2. V lost 5 bases, J lost 0 bases, and 13 bases stayed unmatched. The V gene's germline CDR1 is SGHTA and CDR2 FQGTGA. This CDR3 has 18 amino acids. DNA for the CDR3: TGTGCCAGCAGCCCGAGACGGGGGAGGGCCACCTCCTACAATGAGCAGTTCTTC. Translation gives CASSPRRGRATSYNEQFF. The full variable domain, rest sourced from reference TRBV7-3 and TRBJ2-1, is GAGVSQTPSNKVTEKGKYVELRCDPISGHTALYWYRQSLGQGPEFLIYFQGTGAADDSGLPNDRFFAVRPEGSVSTLKIQRTERGDSAVYLCASSPRRGRATSYNEQFFGPGTRLTVL.

The rearrangement links TRBV23-1 to TRBJ2-5; the D is unclear. TRBV23-1 is an ORF, with its function uncertain. The CDR3 is made up of 16 amino acids. V was trimmed by 3 bases and J by 2 bases, leaving 16 bases between them. CDR3 sequence (DNA): TGCGCCAGCAGTCAGGTAAGCAGTGACATACAAGAGACCCAGTACTTC. Its protein is CASSQVSSDIQETQYF.

The chain employs TRBV5-1 and TRBJ1-2, with 10 bases matching TRBD1. Germline loops: CDR1 SGHRS, CDR2 YFSETQ. The CDR3 has 17 residues. J lost 2 bases, V lost 6 bases, and 13 bases had no gene match. The CDR3: CASMPLRDRGFNYGYTF. As DNA, the CDR3 is TGCGCCAGCATGCCCCTCCGGGACAGGGGTTTCAACTATGGCTACACCTTC.

The chain combines TRBV9 with TRBJ2-7; 7 bases agree with TRBD2. With 4 bases clipped from V and 5 bases from J, the junction kept 9 bases outside the gene matches. There are 14 residues in the CDR3. From germline, CDR1 is SGDLS and CDR2 YYNGEE. CDR3: CASSLGGSPHEQYF. CDR3 DNA: TGTGCCAGCAGCTTGGGCGGGAGTCCACACGAGCAGTACTTC.

The V call is TRBV27, the J call TRBJ1-4; the match to TRBD1 covers 8 bases. The CDR3 runs to 15 residues. With 3 bases clipped from V and 8 bases from J, the junction kept 8 bases outside the gene matches. CDR1 is MNHEY, CDR2 SMNVEV, per germline (reference sequence). In DNA, the CDR3 is TGTGCCAGCAGTTTTACAGGACAGGGAGTCGAAAAACTGTTTTTT. It codes for CASSFTGQGVEKLFF.

This chain connects TRBV5-1 to TRBJ2-7, with 7 bases matching TRBD1. This CDR3 region has 14 residues. After removal of 3 bases from V and 4 bases from J, the junction contained 7 bases not matched to a gene. The germline V gene has CDR1 SGHRS and CDR2 YFSETQ. CDR3 protein: CASSSTGIYYEQYF. In DNA, the CDR3 is TGCGCCAGCAGCTCGACAGGGATTTATTACGAGCAGTACTTC.

This clone appeared once. The chain employs TRBV5-1 and TRBJ1-1, with a tentative D call TRBD1 (6 bases). The CDR3 spans 13 residues. Trimming removed 4 bases at V and 3 bases at J, with 10 bases between. Germline V gene lookup returns CDR1 SGHRS and CDR2 YFSETQ. CDR3 residues: CASSQQGDTEAFF. The CDR3 region has the DNA TGCGCCAGCAGCCAACAGGGTGACACTGAAGCTTTCTTT.

The gene calls are TRBV5-5 and TRBJ2-7, with D possibly matching TRBD2 (6 bases). V shed 4 bases and J shed 2 bases, with 10 bases lying between them. CDR3 length equals 13 residues. CDR1 and CDR2 from the germline V gene are SGHKS and YYEKEE (reference sequence). CDR3 DNA sequence: TGTGCCAGCAGCCTGACTAGACCCTACGAGCAGTACTTC. Its protein is CASSLTRPYEQYF.

This rearrangement joins TRBV5-4 to TRBJ2-1; a possible D gene is TRBD2 (5 bases). CDR1 and CDR2 (germline): SGHNT, YYREEE (reference sequence). The ends were cut back, 4 bases at V and 9 bases at J, with 11 bases in the middle. The CDR3 is 12 amino acids. CDR3 DNA sequence: TGTGCCAGCAGCGTGGACTCTTTTGAGCAGTTCTTC. Translating it yields CASSVDSFEQFF.

This rearrangement joins TRBV19 to TRBJ1-2; possible D gene TRBD1, 5 bases. The CDR3 extends over 15 amino acids. V dropped 5 bases and J dropped 2 bases, with 15 bases sitting between them. Germline V gene lookup returns CDR1 LNHDA and CDR2 SQIVND (reference sequence). In nucleotides, the CDR3 is TGTGCCAGTAGTCCCGGGAGACAGCCCAACTATGGCTACACCTTC. Translating gives CASSPGRQPNYGYTF.

This chain links TRBV7-6 with TRBJ2-1; D is possibly TRBD2 (5 bases). The CDR3 loop spans 17 amino acids. V dropped 5 bases and J dropped 5 bases, with 22 bases sitting between them. CDR1 SGHVS and CDR2 FNYEAQ come from the germline V gene. CDR3 in amino acids: CASSPAVVVTGNNEQFF. Written as DNA, the CDR3 is TGTGCCAGCAGCCCAGCGGTGGTTGTCACCGGAAACAATGAGCAGTTCTTC. Variable domain in full (rest from reference TRBV7-6 and TRBJ2-1): GAGVSQSPRYKVTKRGQDVALRCDPISGHVSLYWYRQALGQGPEFLTYFNYEAQQDKSGLPNDRFSAERPEGSISTLTIQRTEQRDSAMYRCASSPAVVVTGNNEQFFGPGTRLTVL.

The chain joins TRBV5-1 to TRBJ2-2; weak D call: TRBD1 (5 bases). The CDR3 has 15 amino acids. Germline CDR1 reads SGHRS; CDR2 reads YFSETQ. V was pared by 4 bases and J by 6 bases, with 16 bases between. DNA of the CDR3: TGCGCCAGCAGCCCCATGGGGCGTTCGGCCGGGGAGCTGTTTTTT. As protein: CASSPMGRSAGELFF.

This chain uses TRBV5-6 with TRBJ2-7, with unresolved D. CDR1 and CDR2 (germline): SGHDT, YYEEEE. V lost 0 bases, J lost 3 bases, and 10 bases lay in between. The CDR3 extends over 14 amino acids. DNA for the CDR3: TGTGCCAGCAGCTTGGTGTCTAGTAGCTACGAGCAGTACTTC. Protein product: CASSLVSSSYEQYF. The whole variable domain, filled in from reference TRBV5-6 and TRBJ2-7, reads DAGVTQSPTHLIKTRGQQVTLRCSPKSGHDTVSWYQQALGQGPQFIFQYYEEEERQRGNFPDRFSGHQFPNYSSELNVNALLLGDSALYLCASSLVSSSYEQYFGPGTRLTVT.

The chain joins TRBV7-6 to TRBJ2-3; a possible D gene is TRBD1 (5 bases). The CDR3 contains 16 residues. From germline, CDR1 is SGHVS and CDR2 FNYEAQ. The V end was cut by 1 base, the J end by 4 bases, with 15 bases between. CDR3 amino acids: CASSLVRGSLADTQYF. The DNA for the CDR3 is TGTGCCAGCAGCTTAGTAAGGGGATCCCTCGCAGATACGCAGTATTTT.

The CDR3 is CASILGTGLYEQYF. The CDR3 DNA is TGTGCCAGCATCCTCGGGACAGGTTTGTACGAGCAGTACTTC. The chain links TRBV6-1 to TRBJ2-7; 8 bases line up with TRBD1. The CDR3 consists of 14 residues. Germline-derived CDR1 and CDR2 are MNHNS and SASEGT. After removal of 7 bases from V and 4 bases from J, the junction contained 9 bases not matched to a gene.

This clone was seen only once. The V gene is TRBV6-5, the J gene TRBJ1-1; perhaps TRBD1 as D (5 bases). CDR1 is MNHEY and CDR2 is SVGAGI in the germline V gene. The CDR3 contains 14 residues. Trimming removed 2 bases from V and 3 bases from J, with 10 bases in between. This chain's CDR3 is CASSYVAGHTEAFF. The CDR3 nucleotides are TGTGCCAGCAGTTACGTTGCAGGGCACACTGAAGCTTTCTTT.

As DNA, the CDR3 is TGTGCCAGCAGGGCGGTCGCCTACGAGCAGTACTTC. This translates into CASRAVAYEQYF. The chain carries TRBV6-1 and TRBJ2-7; D unresolved. Germline lookup yields CDR1 MNHNS and CDR2 SASEGT. V lost 6 bases to trimming and J lost 2 bases, with 8 bases between them. The CDR3 has 12 amino acids.

This chain links TRBV6-6 with TRBJ1-4; D not certain. Per the germline V gene, CDR1 is MNHNY and CDR2 is SVGAGI (reference sequence). V lost 10 bases to trimming and J lost 4 bases, with 7 bases between them. This CDR3 region has 11 residues. The CDR3 reads CATYINEKLFF. In nucleotides, the CDR3 is TGTGCCACTTACATTAATGAAAAACTGTTTTTT.

This chain joins TRBV5-4 and TRBJ1-3, with D perhaps TRBD1 (5 bases). V lost 1 base, J lost 0 bases, and 11 bases lay in between. The germline V gene has CDR1 SGHNT and CDR2 YYREEE (reference sequence). The CDR3 length is 16 residues. The CDR3 nucleotides are TGTGCCAGCAGCTTGATAGGGGATATCTCTGGAAACACCATATATTTT. Translating it yields CASSLIGDISGNTIYF.

The CDR3 DNA sequence: TGTGCCAGCAGCCAAGTCGCCGGGACTGGAGAGCAGTACTTC. Protein sequence: CASSQVAGTGEQYF. The chain carries TRBV14 and TRBJ2-7; maybe TRBD2 (6 bases). The CDR3 contains 14 residues. Trimming shortened V by 1 base and J by 7 bases, and 14 bases separated the two germline ends. Germline CDR1 SGHDN, CDR2 FVKESK.